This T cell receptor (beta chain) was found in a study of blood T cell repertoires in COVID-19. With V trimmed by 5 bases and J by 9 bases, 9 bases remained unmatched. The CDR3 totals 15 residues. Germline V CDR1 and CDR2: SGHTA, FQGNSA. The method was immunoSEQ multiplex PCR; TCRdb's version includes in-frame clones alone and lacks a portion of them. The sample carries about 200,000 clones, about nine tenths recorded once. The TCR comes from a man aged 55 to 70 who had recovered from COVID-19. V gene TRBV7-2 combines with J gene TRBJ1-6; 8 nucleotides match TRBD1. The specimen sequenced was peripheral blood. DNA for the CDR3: TGTGCCAGCAGCGGTACCGGGACAGGAGGTTCACCCCTCCACTTT. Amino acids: CASSGTGTGGSPLHF. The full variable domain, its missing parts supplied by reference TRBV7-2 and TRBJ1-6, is GAGVSQSPSNKVTEKGKDVELRCDPISGHTALYWYRQSLGQGLEFLIYFQGNSAPDKSGLPSDRFSAERTGGSVSTLTIQRTQQEDSAVYLCASSGTGTGGSPLHFGNGTRLTVT.